The T cell receptor beta chain described here comes from a study of immune heterogeneity within non-small cell lung tumors. Study results and limitations: Between one patient and another, high-frequency T-cell receptor beta clonotypes were largely distinct.

TCR beta CDR3 was amplified by multiplex PCR, first round around 10 cycles, 32 V and 13 J primers. TCRdb called the multiplex PCR reads again in MiXCR, with one record for every CDR3 protein. Of under 4,500 distinct CDR3 sequences in the sample, 20% to 25% were seen once. V was pared by 6 bases and J by 0 bases, with 10 bases between. Germline values: CDR1 SGHRS, CDR2 YFSETQ. The CDR3 covers 14 residues. Bulk tumor genomic DNA constituted the template, at around 600 ng per sample. Spaced far apart, several biopsies were taken from each primary tumor during surgery. These patients got curative surgery after being newly diagnosed with untreated non-small cell lung cancer. This clonotype occurred a few times. The antigen remains unidentified.

The chain has TRBV5-1 and TRBJ2-1; D perhaps matches TRBD2 (5 bases). This sequence was found in a man between 70 and 80 years old with non-small cell lung cancer. Sequencing was performed on lung tumor tissue. The CDR3 here is CASTLGSSYNEQFF. CDR3 sequence (DNA): TGCGCCAGCACTCTGGGGAGCTCCTACAATGAGCAGTTCTTC.